This T cell receptor beta chain was documented in a study of cytomegalovirus exposure and HLA in healthy donors. Study-wide points: The CMV antigen specificity of a few CMV-associated chains was confirmed through in vitro analysis.

The CDR3 contains 17 residues. The germline V and J ends were trimmed by 3 bases and 2 bases, with 19 bases remaining between them. CDR1 is LGHNA, CDR2 YSLEER, per germline. Points on this clone: Its antigen is still unknown. Distinct nucleotide sequences in the sample also encode this CDR3.

PCR amplification relied on 60 Vbeta primers (plus 13 Jbeta primers). Clones were sequenced by immunoSEQ multiplex PCR, and TCRdb holds only the in-frame ones, with some missing. The data contain some 95,000 clones, roughly 74% of them singletons. Sequences were obtained from PBMCs. The receptor was isolated from a woman between 18 and 29 years old in good health and CMV-seropositive. V usage is TRBV4-3 and J usage is TRBJ2-5, with D possibly matching TRBD2 (5 bases). CDR3 protein: CASSQDGGRLPQETQYF. Written as DNA, the CDR3 is TGCGCCAGCAGCCAGGACGGAGGCAGACTGCCTCAAGAGACCCAGTACTTC.